One sample yielded the 6 T cell receptor beta chains listed below, sequenced in a study of vaccination effects on CD4 cells after COVID-19. Profiling relied on immunoSEQ multiplex PCR, and the TCRdb table lists in-frame clones only, not all of them. This sample yields more than 60,000 clones, of which 74% are seen a single time; 2% to 2.5% belongs to the top ten. An approximately ten-day culture period preceded the isolation of CD4+ T cells. BNT162b2 vaccine or mRNA-1273 vaccine was given to participants in two doses. These receptors have no known antigen. The sequencing used CD4+ T cells from PBMCs cultured without peptide, collected after COVID-19 vaccination. The receptors come from a human donor who received a COVID-19 vaccine.

This chain joins TRBV6-1 and TRBJ1-1, with D uncertain. This CDR3 is built from 15 residues. V lost 0 bases and J lost 6, with 14 bases in between. Per the germline V gene, CDR1 is MNHNS and CDR2 is SASEGT. The CDR3 nucleotides read TGTGCCAGCAGTGAAGCGCCGGGGATCGGAGCTGAAGCTTTCTTT. Translated, it gives CASSEAPGIGAEAFF.

The chain joins TRBV28 to TRBJ1-2; D might be TRBD1 (5 bases). Trimming pared 4 bases from V and 6 bases from J, leaving 6 bases between. Germline V lookup: CDR1 MDHEN, CDR2 SYDVKM. There are 11 residues in the CDR3. The CDR3 loop reads CASSSGDGYTF. The CDR3 coding sequence is TGTGCCAGCAGTTCGGGGGATGGCTACACCTTC.

The V gene is TRBV2, the J gene TRBJ1-1; D gene ambiguous. Trimming shortened V by 6 bases and J by 2 bases, and 13 bases separated the two germline ends. The germline V gene has CDR1 SNHLY and CDR2 FYNNEI. The CDR3 covers 14 residues. The CDR3 protein is CASSYSVSNTEAFF. In nucleotides, the CDR3 is TGTGCCAGCAGCTACAGCGTTTCAAACACTGAAGCTTTCTTT.

Here the CDR3 DNA reads TGTGCCAGCTCACCAACGGGATCGGGGGGAACTGAAGCTTTCTTT. Translation: CASSPTGSGGTEAFF. The chain links TRBV18 to TRBJ1-1; the D gene is possibly TRBD1 (5 bases). The CDR3 consists of 15 residues. Trimming took off 2 bases at V and 5 bases at J, with 15 bases between the two ends. Germline V gene sequence: CDR1 KGHSH, CDR2 LQKENI.

The J gene is TRBJ1-1, the V gene TRBV18; D gene ambiguous. CDR1 is KGHSH, CDR2 LQKENI, per germline. V was cut by 10 bases and J by 0 bases, with 12 bases left in between. The CDR3 sequence is 13 residues long. The CDR3 DNA reads TGTGCCACCTCCACGCAAGTGAACACTGAAGCTTTCTTT. Translated, it gives CATSTQVNTEAFF.

In this sample, this clone turned up once. Here the CDR3 reads CASSPYTGLAGGSSEETQYF. The CDR3 region has the DNA TGTGCCAGCTCACCTTACACCGGACTAGCGGGGGGGTCCTCCGAAGAGACCCAGTACTTC. This chain connects TRBV18 to TRBJ2-5; 15 nucleotides agree with TRBD2. CDR3 length: 20 amino acids. V lost 3 bases to trimming and J lost 3 bases; unmatched junction nucleotides: 14. Looked up from germline, CDR1 is KGHSH and CDR2 is LQKENI.